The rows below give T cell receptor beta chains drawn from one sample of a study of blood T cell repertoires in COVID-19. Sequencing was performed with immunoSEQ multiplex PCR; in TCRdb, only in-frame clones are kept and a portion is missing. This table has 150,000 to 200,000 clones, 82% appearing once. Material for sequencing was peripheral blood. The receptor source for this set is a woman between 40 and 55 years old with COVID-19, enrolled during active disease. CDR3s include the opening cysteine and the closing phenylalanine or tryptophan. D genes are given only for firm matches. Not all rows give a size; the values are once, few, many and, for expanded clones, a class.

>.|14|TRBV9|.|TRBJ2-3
CASSVALSTDTQYF
TGTGCCAGCAGCGTAGCTCTCAGCACAGATACGCAGTATTTT
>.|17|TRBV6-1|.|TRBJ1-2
CASSALSGEGANYGYTF
TGTGCCAGCAGTGCCCTCAGTGGAGAGGGGGCTAACTATGGCTACACCTTC
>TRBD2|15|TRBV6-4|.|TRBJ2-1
CASSDSASGREEQFF
TGTGCCAGCAGTGACTCGGCTAGCGGGAGAGAAGAGCAGTTCTTC
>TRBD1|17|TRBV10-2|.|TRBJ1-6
CASQNIILGQPHSPLHF
TGCGCCTCCCAGAACATAATCTTGGGACAGCCCCATTCACCCCTCCACTTT
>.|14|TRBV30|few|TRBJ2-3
CAWVRGGGTDTQYF
TGTGCCTGGGTCCGGGGAGGAGGCACAGATACGCAGTATTTT
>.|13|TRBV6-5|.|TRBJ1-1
CASRYGTGTEAFF
TGTGCCAGCAGGTACGGAACCGGGACTGAAGCTTTCTTT
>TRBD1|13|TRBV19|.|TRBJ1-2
CASSVQGESGYTF
TGTGCCAGTAGTGTCCAGGGGGAGAGTGGCTACACCTTC
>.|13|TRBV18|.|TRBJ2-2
CASSEDSAGELFF
TGTGCCAGCTCAGAAGACAGTGCCGGGGAGCTGTTTTTT
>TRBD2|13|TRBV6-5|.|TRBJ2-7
CASRLASSYEQYF
TGTGCCAGCAGACTAGCGTCCTCCTACGAGCAGTACTTC
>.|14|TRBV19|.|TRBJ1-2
CASSKTVLTYGYTF
TGTGCCAGTAGTAAGACAGTTCTGACCTATGGCTACACCTTC